This T cell receptor beta chain was identified in a study of shared clonotypes between healthy human individuals. Study at large: Donors consisted of two women and a few men between 18 and 49.

Only in-frame clones appear in the TCRdb table, and some are missing; sequencing was by immunoSEQ multiplex PCR. The sample lists over a million clones, more than 75% seen once, with 0.6% to 0.75% in the top ten. Germline CDR1 LGHNT, CDR2 FRNRAP. CDR3 length: 13 residues. The ends were cut back, 1 base at V and 5 bases at J, with 8 bases in the middle. The sample comprised memory CD4+ T cells from PBMCs. Subset given: CD45RA-negative fraction. This TCR derives from a man aged 18 to 29 in good health. Some clones in this sample may be carry-over from other donors' samples. The chain uses TRBV12-5 and TRBJ1-1; D is uncertain. CDR3 nucleotides: TGTGCTAGTGGTTTGGGATCCGGGACTGAAGCTTTCTTT. This gives the protein CASGLGSGTEAFF.